This T cell receptor beta chain was obtained from a study of PD-1 and CTLA-4 blockade in melanoma. Profiled with immunoSEQ multiplex PCR; TCRdb holds only in-frame clones, not every one. This table holds some 15,000 clones, around 70% found once. The V end was cut by 4 bases, the J end by 6 bases, with 3 bases between. Germline values: CDR1 LGHNT, CDR2 FRNRAP. The CDR3 totals 11 residues. This receptor was obtained from a human donor with melanoma. This chain uses TRBV12-5 with TRBJ2-2; D ambiguous. The specimen was CD8+ T cells from peripheral blood, collected before anti-PD-1 treatment. CDR3 in DNA: TGTGCTAGTGGTTCCCCCGGGGAGCTGTTTTTT. Its translation is CASGSPGELFF.